This entry is about one T cell receptor (beta chain). This clone's antigen is unknown. These data come from a study of T cell clusters in autoimmune cytopenias (dated by TCRdb to about 2019). Turning to the overall study: Healthy donor controls had a mean age of roughly 51 years and a median age of roughly 59 years, with about 55% of the roughly 45 female. For primary cytopenia the controls were 25 to 30 age-matched healthy donors, whereas for secondary cytopenia the controls were some 13 age-matched CLL patients. Autoimmune hepatitis repertoires were compared against about two dozen age- and sex-matched healthy donors. A median TRB sequencing depth of 50,000 to 65,000 reads per sample was reached, and a median of around 2,000 distinct TRB clonotypes per sample was obtained. TRB and IGH repertoires from peripheral blood were sequenced in autoimmune cytopenia patients at active disease and during treatment follow-up, with healthy, CLL and autoimmune hepatitis controls included alongside. The study aimed to test whether autoimmune cytopenia patients carry a disease-specific immune repertoire signature usable as a blood-based biomarker. General conclusions and limits of the study: GLIPH results suggested that primary autoimmune cytopenia patients were missing physiological T cell clusters, with 51 clusters found only in healthy donors compared with 17 found only in patients. The T cell clusters were defined in silico only, and their functional role remained to be validated experimentally. TRB repertoire shifts, with less even repertoires observed in secondary cytopenia and CLL, were mostly attributed to lymphoma bias rather than autoimmunity. In the comparison of secondary cytopenia with CLL, the cluster-lack signature was not observed, apparently because the dominant lymphoma-associated repertoire masked the signature. Healthy donors showed almost three-fold more exclusive TRB clusters than active autoimmune hepatitis patients, consistent with an autoimmunity-wide signature.

Per sample, approximately 230 ng of peripheral blood genomic DNA, about 38,000 genome equivalents, was used for TRB amplification. The CDR3 spans 14 residues, from the cysteine through the phenylalanine. The DNA is unrecorded. CDR1 and CDR2 are drawn from the germline V gene: MNHNS, SASEGT. TRB rearrangements were amplified by multiplex PCR following a touch-down protocol, with the TRB-A and TRB-B primer pools mixed in one tube. Two consecutive PCR reactions with Phusion HS II polymerase added Illumina adapters and sample indices to the amplicons. The amplicons were purified from gel with the NucleoSpin Gel and PCR Clean-up kit, after which the amplicons were quantified by Qubit and checked for quality on an Agilent 2100 Bioanalyzer. Libraries were sequenced on an Illumina MiSeq using 600-cycle, single-indexed, paired-end runs. The original pipeline was this. MiXCR version 2.1.12, together with the default MiXCR reference library, was used to align and assemble the TRB reads. Each unique CDR3 nucleotide sequence defined a clone, and only productive sequences with at least two reads were analysed. Repertoire diversity was assessed by alpha-parameterized diversity profiles (alpha 0 to 5), including Shannon (alpha 1) and Simpson (alpha 2) indices, computed with an R script. The tcR package was used to compute combinatorial TRB VJ usage, and cohorts were compared on this usage by principal component analysis with ade4. GLIPH was used to cluster TCRbeta CDR3s in pairs of cohorts matched for age and read depth, and a Wilcoxon test was used to compare cluster frequencies. The reads, reprocessed by TCRdb, yield one row per CDR3 protein sequence and no DNA. These V and J calls originate from TCRdb's pipeline instead of the authors' own analysis. This sample's clone table shows about 7,000 distinct CDR3 sequences. The top ten constitute approximately 24% of the sample.

The same specimen was also included in a second study, on T cell repertoires in aging, cancer and after chemotherapy. The second study, in turn, reports: Six donor age groups were covered, ranging from 30 or younger up to 70 or older, and each group contained at least three individuals. Control TCR repertoires from healthy donors were recorded across several months to years, and re-sampling revealed clear clonal overlap. The full dataset contained some 8.7 million TCR reads. Compared with age-matched healthy donors, untreated patients with hematological or solid cancers had significantly lower TCR diversity and higher clonality in blood. In healthy donors, the decline in TCR diversity with age was mainly due to loss of richness, whereas in cancer patients loss of evenness also played a role. In both cancer cohorts, the median generation probability rose over the chemotherapy interval, which suggests that the repertoire was reconstituted through rebound thymic output. The authors noted that the repertoire data do not allow conclusions about immunological memory after chemotherapy. To look at immunoaging and at how T cells reconstitute after chemotherapy, the study profiled TCR beta repertoires in peripheral blood from both healthy donors and cancer patients. Alongside some 96 healthy donors serving as a reference group, the cohort included 218 cancer patients, of whom about 94 had hematological cancers and around 120 had solid cancers. MiXCR versions 2.12 and 3.0.5 were used to process TRB sequences. The repertoire metrics were Shannon diversity, evenness, clonality (defined as one minus evenness), and alpha-parameterized diversity profiles covering alpha 0 to 5. The IGoR algorithm was used to calculate generation probabilities of clones in the paired pre- and post-chemotherapy samples.

This TCR was recovered from a human donor in good health. The sample comprised peripheral blood. The chain was built from TRBV6-1 and TRBJ2-3. The CDR3 protein is CASSEDWSTDTQYF.